The 3 T cell receptor beta chains listed next were all sequenced from one sample in a study of glioma-infiltrating T cells after dendritic cell vaccination. Data came from immunoSEQ multiplex PCR; TCRdb stores just in-frame clones and leaves some out. Found here are around 89,000 clones, around 86% of them singletons; the top ten hold 15% to 17%. The specimen was blood, collected before dendritic cell vaccination. The receptor set was obtained from a human donor with glioblastoma.

This chain links TRBV6-1 with TRBJ2-5, with a tentative D call TRBD2 (5 bases). CDR3 length: 14 amino acids. Trimming pared 0 bases from V and 5 bases from J, leaving 10 bases between. The germline CDR1 and CDR2 sequences are MNHNS and SASEGT. The CDR3 loop is CASSEAGTRETQYF. The CDR3 nucleotides are TGTGCCAGCAGTGAAGCTGGAACTAGGGAGACCCAGTACTTC.

The CDR3 protein is CASSVGVNNSPLHF. The CDR3 region has the DNA TGTGCCAGCAGCGTAGGAGTGAATAATTCACCCCTCCACTTT. The rearrangement joins TRBV9 to TRBJ1-6, with unresolved D. V was trimmed by 0 bases and J by 5 bases, leaving 6 bases between them. The CDR3 consists of 14 residues. CDR1 and CDR2 from the germline V gene are SGDLS and YYNGEE.

The chain recombines TRBV29-1 with TRBJ2-3; TRBD1 is a possible D gene (5 bases). The CDR3 is 13 residues long. Trimming removed 4 bases from V and 0 bases from J, with 8 bases in between. CDR1 is SQVTM, CDR2 ANQGSEA, per germline. The DNA for the CDR3 is TGCAGCGTTGCAAGACAGAGCACAGATACGCAGTATTTT. Translated, it gives CSVARQSTDTQYF.